This T cell receptor (beta chain) was observed in a study of human T cells and chemical hapten exposure. About the research overall: TCR yields per sample varied, mainly owing to small pooled library volume differences. Findings and caveats of the study: Against controls, expanded TCRs gave rise to significantly more large CDR3 similarity clusters. The immune response of these alopecia patients might not match healthy individuals'.

Many counts were recorded for this clonotype. Antigen specificity is unknown. Germline CDR1 reads DFQATT; CDR2 reads SNEGSKA (reference sequence). Germline trimming cut 1 base from V and 4 bases from J; bases unmatched to any gene: 8. The CDR3 is made up of 16 amino acids. TCRdb called the RACE reads again in MiXCR, with one record for every CDR3 protein. The table shows tens of thousands of distinct CDR3 sequences, with about 10% occurring only once. The time point here: patch test 1, 2 weeks after DPC sensitization. As to treatment: therapeutic diphenylcyclopropenone sensitization with weekly scalp DPC.

The rearrangement joins TRBV20-1 to TRBJ2-3; 10 positions agree with TRBD2. The sample here was whole blood, taken in connection with sensitization to the hapten diphenylcyclopropenone (DPC). The sequence derives from a man in his forties or fifties with alopecia areata. Some clones in this sample may be carry-over from other donors' samples. The DNA of the CDR3 is TGCAGTGCTAGAGTCAAACTAGCGGGAAAAGCAGATACGCAGTATTTT. This gives the protein CSARVKLAGKADTQYF.